This entry concerns a single T cell receptor (beta chain). Its antigen is unidentified. Libraries were prepared by immunoSEQ multiplex PCR; TCRdb keeps only in-frame clonotypes and omits some of them. The sample lists under 120,000 clones, roughly nine tenths occurring once. The sample is drawn from a study of T cell responses to AZD1222 COVID-19 vaccine. General observations from the study: CD4 TCRs associated with vaccination spanned spike, dominating at 160-218 and 743-854. Clonal diversity was possibly underestimated, and white British individuals and females predominated among donors. No repertoire was sampled before or during the peak T cell response, only after it.

Trimming removed 2 bases at V and 3 bases at J, with 8 bases between. The CDR3 is made up of 15 amino acids. CDR1 and CDR2 (germline): MDHEN, SYDVKM. The source is an adult who received the AZD1222 COVID-19 vaccine. This specimen consisted of peripheral blood, obtained 28 days after the second AZD1222 dose. The chain joins TRBV28 to TRBJ2-6; D not resolved. The CDR3 coding sequence is TGTGCCAGCAGTTTAGGGTGGTATGGGGCCAACGTCCTGACTTTC. It is translated as CASSLGWYGANVLTF.